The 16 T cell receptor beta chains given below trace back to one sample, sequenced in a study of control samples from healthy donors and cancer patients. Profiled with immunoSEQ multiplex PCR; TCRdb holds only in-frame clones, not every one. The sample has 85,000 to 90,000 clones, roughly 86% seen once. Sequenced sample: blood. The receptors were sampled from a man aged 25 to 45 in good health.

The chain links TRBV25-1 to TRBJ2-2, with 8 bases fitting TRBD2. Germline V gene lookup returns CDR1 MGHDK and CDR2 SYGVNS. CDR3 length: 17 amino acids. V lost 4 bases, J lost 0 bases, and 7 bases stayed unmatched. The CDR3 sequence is CASSGAGRVTNTGELFF. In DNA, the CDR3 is TGTGCCAGCAGTGGAGCCGGGAGGGTTACGAACACCGGGGAGCTGTTTTTT.

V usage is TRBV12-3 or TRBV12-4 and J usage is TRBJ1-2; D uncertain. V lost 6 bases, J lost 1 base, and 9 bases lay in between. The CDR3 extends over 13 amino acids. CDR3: CASSPQINYGYTF. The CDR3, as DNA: TGTGCCAGCAGCCCTCAGATTAACTATGGCTACACCTTC.

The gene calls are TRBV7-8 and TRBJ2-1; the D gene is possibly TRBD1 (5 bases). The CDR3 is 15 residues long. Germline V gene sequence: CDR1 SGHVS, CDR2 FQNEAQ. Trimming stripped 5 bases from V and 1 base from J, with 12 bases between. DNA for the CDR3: TGTGCCAGCAGCATGGGGCAGTCATCCTACAATGAGCAGTTCTTC. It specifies CASSMGQSSYNEQFF.

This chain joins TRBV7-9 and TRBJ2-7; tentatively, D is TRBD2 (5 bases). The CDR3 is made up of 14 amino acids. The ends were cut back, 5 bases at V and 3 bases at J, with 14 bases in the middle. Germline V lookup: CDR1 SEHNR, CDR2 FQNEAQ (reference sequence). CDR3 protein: CASSPTVGGYEQYF. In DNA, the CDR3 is TGTGCCAGCAGCCCTACTGTCGGAGGCTACGAGCAGTACTTC.

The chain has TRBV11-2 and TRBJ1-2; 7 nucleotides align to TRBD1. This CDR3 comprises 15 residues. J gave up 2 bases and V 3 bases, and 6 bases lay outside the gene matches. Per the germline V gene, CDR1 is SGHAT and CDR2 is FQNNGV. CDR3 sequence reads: CASSFTTGINYGYTF. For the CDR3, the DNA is TGTGCCAGCAGCTTCACGACAGGGATAAACTATGGCTACACCTTC.

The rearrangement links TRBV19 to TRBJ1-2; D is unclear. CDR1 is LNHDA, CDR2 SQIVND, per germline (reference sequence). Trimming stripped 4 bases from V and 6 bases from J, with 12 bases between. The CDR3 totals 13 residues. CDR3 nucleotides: TGTGCCAGTAGTACACGACGGGGTGATGGCTACACCTTC. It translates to CASSTRRGDGYTF.

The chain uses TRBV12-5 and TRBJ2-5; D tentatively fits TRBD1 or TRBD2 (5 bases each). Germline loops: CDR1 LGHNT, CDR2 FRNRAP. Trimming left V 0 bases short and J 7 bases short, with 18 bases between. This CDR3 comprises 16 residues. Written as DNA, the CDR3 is TGTGCTAGTGGTTTGGTAGTGGGGGTGGCCCGGGGGACCCAGTACTTC. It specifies CASGLVVGVARGTQYF. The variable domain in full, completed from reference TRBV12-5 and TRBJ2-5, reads DARVTQTPRHKVTEMGQEVTMRCQPILGHNTVFWYRQTMMQGLELLAYFRNRAPLDDSGMPKDRFSAEMPDATLATLKIQPSEPRDSAVYFCASGLVVGVARGTQYFGPGTRLLVL.

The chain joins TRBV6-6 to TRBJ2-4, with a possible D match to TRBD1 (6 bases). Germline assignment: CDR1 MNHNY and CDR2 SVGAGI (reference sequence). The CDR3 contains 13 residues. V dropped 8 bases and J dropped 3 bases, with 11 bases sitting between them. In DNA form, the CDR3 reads TGTGCCAGCGAGGGACACGTCAAAAACATTCAGTACTTC. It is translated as CASEGHVKNIQYF.

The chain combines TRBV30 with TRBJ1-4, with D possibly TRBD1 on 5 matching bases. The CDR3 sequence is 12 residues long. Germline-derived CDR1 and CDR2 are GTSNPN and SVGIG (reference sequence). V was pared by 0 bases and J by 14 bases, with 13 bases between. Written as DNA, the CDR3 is TGTGCCTGGAGTGTATTGGGGCAGGACCTGTTTTTT. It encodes CAWSVLGQDLFF.

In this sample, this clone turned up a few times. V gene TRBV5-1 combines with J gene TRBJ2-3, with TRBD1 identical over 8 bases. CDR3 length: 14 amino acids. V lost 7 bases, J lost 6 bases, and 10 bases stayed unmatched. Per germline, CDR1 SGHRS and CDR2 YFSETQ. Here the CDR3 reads CASSSGTGYDTQYF. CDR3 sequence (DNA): TGCGCCAGCTCCTCCGGGACAGGTTATGATACGCAGTATTTT.

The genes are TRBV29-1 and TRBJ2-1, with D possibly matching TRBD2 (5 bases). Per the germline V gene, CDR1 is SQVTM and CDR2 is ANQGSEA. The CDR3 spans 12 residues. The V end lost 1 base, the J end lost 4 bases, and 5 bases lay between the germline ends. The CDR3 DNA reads TGCAGCGTTGAAGGAGGGTACAATGAGCAGTTCTTC. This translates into CSVEGGYNEQFF.

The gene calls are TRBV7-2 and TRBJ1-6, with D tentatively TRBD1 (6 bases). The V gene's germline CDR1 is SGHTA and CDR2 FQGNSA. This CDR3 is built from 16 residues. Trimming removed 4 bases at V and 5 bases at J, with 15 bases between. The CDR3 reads CASSYSLGANNSPLHF. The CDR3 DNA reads TGTGCCAGCAGCTACTCCCTGGGGGCCAATAATTCACCCCTCCACTTT.

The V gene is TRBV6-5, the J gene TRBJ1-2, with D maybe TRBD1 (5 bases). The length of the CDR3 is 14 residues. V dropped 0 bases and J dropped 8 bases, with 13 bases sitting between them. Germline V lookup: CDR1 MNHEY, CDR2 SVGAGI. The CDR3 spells CASSYSRRATGYTF. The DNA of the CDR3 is TGTGCCAGCAGTTACTCTCGCAGGGCGACCGGCTACACCTTC.

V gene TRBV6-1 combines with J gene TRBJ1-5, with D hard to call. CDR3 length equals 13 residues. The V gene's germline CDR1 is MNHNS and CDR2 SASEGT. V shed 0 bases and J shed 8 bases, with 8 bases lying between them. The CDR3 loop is CASSEAPSEPQHF. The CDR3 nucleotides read TGTGCCAGCAGTGAAGCGCCCAGCGAGCCCCAGCATTTT.

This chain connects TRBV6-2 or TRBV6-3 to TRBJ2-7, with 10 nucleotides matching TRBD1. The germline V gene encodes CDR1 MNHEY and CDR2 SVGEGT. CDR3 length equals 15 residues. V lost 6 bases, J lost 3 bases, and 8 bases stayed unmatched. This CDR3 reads CASSLGTGVYYEQYV. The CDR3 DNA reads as TGTGCCAGCAGCCTTGGGACAGGGGTCTACTACGAGCAGTACGTC.

This CDR3 reads CAWSFSSSTEAFF. The CDR3 nucleotides read TGTGCCTGGAGCTTTTCGAGTAGTACTGAAGCTTTCTTT. This sequence joins TRBV30 and TRBJ1-1; D not resolved. With 3 bases removed from V and 5 bases from J, the gap between germline ends came to 13 bases. Germline CDR1 reads GTSNPN; CDR2 reads SVGIG (reference sequence). The CDR3 is made up of 13 amino acids.